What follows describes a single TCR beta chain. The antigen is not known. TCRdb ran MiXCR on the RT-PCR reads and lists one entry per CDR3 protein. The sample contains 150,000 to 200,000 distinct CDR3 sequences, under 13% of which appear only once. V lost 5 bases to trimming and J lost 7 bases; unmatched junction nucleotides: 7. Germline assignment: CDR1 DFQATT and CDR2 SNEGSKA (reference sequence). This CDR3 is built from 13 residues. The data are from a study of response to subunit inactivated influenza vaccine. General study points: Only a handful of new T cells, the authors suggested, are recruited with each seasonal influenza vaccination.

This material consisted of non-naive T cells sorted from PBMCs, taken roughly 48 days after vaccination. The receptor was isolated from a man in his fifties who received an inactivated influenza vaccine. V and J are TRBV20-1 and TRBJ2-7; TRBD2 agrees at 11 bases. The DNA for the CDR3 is TGCAGTGCTGAAGGTACTAGCGGGGGAGAGCAGTACTTC. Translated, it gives CSAEGTSGGEQYF.